Reported below is one T cell receptor beta chain. This clone occurred a few times. Its antigen is currently not known. No base qualities exist here, and no much larger clone lies one base off it. For TCR beta library preparation, roughly 2.2 micrograms of genomic DNA were isolated from cryopreserved PBMCs. Longitudinal blood samples from CLL patients on ibrutinib monotherapy underwent high-throughput TCR beta sequencing. The patients took part in an open-label, single-center phase 2 trial of ibrutinib monotherapy. The sample is drawn from a study of cytotoxic CD8 clonotypes in ibrutinib-treated CLL (dated by TCRdb to 2020 to 2023). Some background on the complete study: The cohort was composed of about 10 relapsed/refractory and about 16 treatment-naive patients; IGHV unmutated status was identified in roughly 18 patients. Samples averaged approximately 260,000 productive templates and about 94,000 productive rearrangements. Longitudinal samples were available for about 30% of the 86 trial participants. Responses were partial in 24 patients and complete in 2; after median about 68 months follow-up, about 15 stayed in remission and about twelve progressed. The response samples were drawn at a median of roughly twelve months into treatment, with a range of about 6 to 36 months. Cryopreserved peripheral blood mononuclear cells were obtained before treatment, at response, and at either sustained remission or disease progression. What the research found in general, with its limitations: Sampling times were not matched between patients in sustained remission and patients whose disease was progressing, and lymph node repertoires were not examined. Clonality rose at ibrutinib response, remained stable during sustained remission, and dropped back toward baseline at progression. Public clonotypes were rare and either shrank or stayed stable during treatment, and the rise in clonality at ibrutinib response reflected expansion of private clonotypes. Baseline clonality was found to be higher than that of age-matched healthy donors and was strongly correlated with circulating CD8+ T-cell counts.

Each clonotype received, on average, about 9.7x coverage in deep resolution sequencing performed on a MiSeq, where the target depth lay between 1 in 1 million and 1 in 200,000 T cells. TCR beta libraries were generated with the immunoSEQ hsTCRB Kit. As for the original processing: Data were analyzed with ImmunoSEQ Data Assistant and ImmunoSEQ Analyzer, with V, D and J genes assigned per IMGT definitions. Clonality was computed as one minus normalized Shannon entropy of productive rearrangement frequencies, ranging from 0 to 1. Only overrepresented clonotypes making up at least 0.05% of the repertoire of each patient were included in the public clonotype analysis. Roughly 13 repertoires from age-matched healthy donors, obtained from immuneACCESS, served as clonality controls. The table comes from immuneACCESS by way of TCRdb, which keeps in-frame sequences with V and J called. Part of the clones is missing from these tables; in studies checked, under half for an unresolved V gene and the rest for unknown reasons. D and trimming come from the DNA, and the V and J calls and clone size come from that table. The sample table contains under 40,000 clones; only one count was recorded for nearly 50% of them. Of the sample, 15% to 20% is held by the ten largest clones.

This TCR came from a human donor with chronic lymphocytic leukemia. This sample comprised PBMCs, obtained before ibrutinib treatment.

DNA sequence: TGTGCCAGCTCACCGGCAGGGAACTACGAGCAGTACTTC. It codes for CASSPAGNYEQYF. The chain is encoded by TRBV18 joined to TRBJ2-7; TRBD1 is a possible D gene, resting on 5 matching bases. Based on the germline V gene, the CDR1 and CDR2 sequences are KGHSH and LQKENI. CDR3 length: 13 amino acids, cysteine to phenylalanine. Solely the CDR3 DNA is kept, with 39 bases framed from the first base. Trimming takes 3 bases from V and 3 bases from J, and the germline ends sit 9 bases apart.